Included here is one T cell receptor (beta chain) sequence, with context. The sample belongs to a study of OX40 agonist ivuxolimab in advanced cancers. Study as a whole: Those enrolled were approximately 83% male, with a mean age of roughly 62 years and ages from about 20 to 90.

Profiling relied on immunoSEQ multiplex PCR, and the TCRdb table lists in-frame clones only, not all of them. The sample consists of 55,000 to 90,000 clones, roughly 80% of them appearing once. V was shortened by 8 bases and J by 0 bases, with 4 bases between the two germline ends. Germline V CDR1 and CDR2: WNHNN, SYGVQD (reference sequence). The CDR3 totals 11 residues. The sample in question was CD4+ or CD8+ T cells sorted from blood, obtained in a trial of the OX40 agonist ivuxolimab. This chain joins TRBV10-1 and TRBJ2-5; D not resolved. The receptor comes from an adult with an advanced solid tumor such as melanoma, head and neck, liver or kidney cancer. For the CDR3, the DNA is TGCGCCAGCGGAGACCAAGAGACCCAGTACTTC. It is translated as CASGDQETQYF.